Here is one T cell receptor (beta chain) with its context. These data are taken from a study of blood T cell repertoires in COVID-19. Study as a whole: Acute and convalescent COVID-19 samples came from the United States, Italy and Spain. Sources were T cells, B-cell-depleted T cells, or PBMCs; the material itself was cDNA or gDNA.

Trimming stripped 3 bases from V and 1 base from J, with 13 bases between. This CDR3 is 15 amino acids long. Germline lookup yields CDR1 MGHRA and CDR2 YSYEKL. As processed by the authors: Estimation of nucleated cell counts was performed using reference gene primer amplification. Sequencing was performed with immunoSEQ multiplex PCR; in TCRdb, only in-frame clones are kept and a portion is missing. V, J and clone size are taken as reported in that table, and D and trimming were inferred from the DNA itself. The table lists tens of thousands of clones, about nine tenths of them singletons. The rearrangement links TRBV4-1 to TRBJ2-7; D possibly corresponds to TRBD1 (6 bases). Input material: peripheral blood. The TCR comes from a human donor in a cohort sampled during active COVID-19. CDR3 region: CASSQQEQGSYEQYF. Written as DNA, the CDR3 is TGCGCCAGCAGCCAGCAGGAACAGGGATCCTACGAGCAGTACTTC.